The 24 T cell receptor beta chains below come from one sample, sequenced in a study of monozygotic twins with inflammatory bowel disease. TCRdb re-called the 5' RACE reads; every CDR3 protein appears as one record, without DNA. The sample totals 350,000 to 500,000 distinct CDR3 sequences; its top ten clones hold about 2.2%. The sample consisted of blood. The source of these receptors is a human donor with ulcerative colitis or Crohn's disease, or a healthy co-twin of an affected twin (not recorded which).

The J gene is TRBJ2-2, the V gene TRBV10-3; TCRdb outputs TRBD1, but without DNA this stays unchecked. The CDR3 loop spans 15 amino acids. Per germline, CDR1 ENHRY and CDR2 SYGVKD. CDR3 sequence: CAIGVETGYTGELFF.

The chain combines TRBV5-1 with TRBJ1-1. CDR3 length: 16 amino acids. Looked up from germline, CDR1 is SGHRS and CDR2 is YFSETQ. The CDR3 reads CASSLGQAPLNTEAFF.

The chain recombines TRBV6-1 with TRBJ1-3; TCRdb names TRBD1, which stays unverified in the absence of DNA. There are 15 residues in the CDR3. CDR1 MNHNS and CDR2 SASEGT come from the germline V gene. This CDR3 reads CASSASTGFGNTIYF.

CDR3 amino acids: CASSLERWPPNEQYF. The chain joins TRBV7-8 to TRBJ2-7. CDR3 size: 15 residues. Germline-derived CDR1 and CDR2 are SGHVS and FQNEAQ.

This chain uses TRBV19 with TRBJ2-6; TCRdb gives TRBD2 as the D gene, but with no DNA this cannot be confirmed. The V gene's germline CDR1 is LNHDA and CDR2 SQIVND (reference sequence). The CDR3 covers 16 residues. CDR3: CASSASGNSGANVLTF. Full variable domain (rest looked up from reference TRBV19 and TRBJ2-6): DGGITQSPKYLFRKEGQNVTLSCEQNLNHDAMYWYRQDPGQGLRLIYYSQIVNDFQKGDIAEGYSVSREKKESFPLTVTSAQKNPTAFYLCASSASGNSGANVLTFGAGSRLTVL.

CDR3 region: CASSSGLPNTEAFF. V is TRBV18 and J is TRBJ1-1; TCRdb designates TRBD1, a call that cannot be tested without DNA. Germline V lookup: CDR1 KGHSH, CDR2 LQKENI. The CDR3 loop spans 14 amino acids.

The gene calls are TRBV14 and TRBJ2-1. The CDR3 sequence is 13 residues long. Germline V gives CDR1 SGHDN, CDR2 FVKESK. The CDR3 sequence: CASSQVNYNEQFF.

The chain joins TRBV20-1 to TRBJ2-3; TCRdb's D call, TRBD1, is unchecked because there is no DNA. This CDR3 region has 15 residues. Per the germline V gene, CDR1 is DFQATT and CDR2 is SNEGSKA (reference sequence). The CDR3 region is CSARIRDRGTDTQYF.

This chain links TRBV9 with TRBJ2-1; TCRdb's D gene call, TRBD2, goes unchecked for lack of DNA. This CDR3 has 13 amino acids. Germline CDR1 reads SGDLS; CDR2 reads YYNGEE. CDR3 loop: CASSVKGLNEQFF.

This sequence joins TRBV12-3 or TRBV12-4 and TRBJ2-3; the D call from TCRdb, TRBD2, cannot be confirmed without DNA. The CDR3 covers 17 residues. The CDR3 loop reads CASSFFLAGSSTDTQYF.

V usage is TRBV19 and J usage is TRBJ2-5; TCRdb indicates TRBD2, and absent DNA this call remains unverified. The CDR3 loop spans 16 amino acids. CDR1 is LNHDA and CDR2 is SQIVND in the germline V gene (reference sequence). The CDR3 sequence is CASSRRTSGFGETQYF.

This CDR3 reads CASSQLTSGGTDTQYF. The gene calls are TRBV4-2 and TRBJ2-3; checking the TCRdb D call of TRBD2 is not possible without DNA. The CDR3 contains 16 residues. Looked up from germline, CDR1 is LGHNA and CDR2 is YNFKEQ.

The genes are TRBV6-1 and TRBJ2-5; the D gene TCRdb calls, TRBD1, cannot be checked with no DNA. The CDR3 length is 15 residues. Germline V lookup: CDR1 MNHNS, CDR2 SASEGT. CDR3 loop: CASRITGEEVETQYF.

The CDR3 reads CASSYDRVSYEQYF. V gene TRBV28 combines with J gene TRBJ2-7; the TRBD1 assignment by TCRdb is unverifiable without DNA. CDR1 is MDHEN and CDR2 is SYDVKM in the germline V gene. This CDR3 is 14 amino acids long.

CDR3 amino acids: CASSNSQGSYEQYF. The chain combines TRBV5-4 with TRBJ2-7; TCRdb lists TRBD1, though no DNA is available to test this call. The CDR3 loop spans 14 amino acids. CDR1 is SGHNT and CDR2 is YYREEE in the germline V gene (reference sequence).

The V call is TRBV20-1, the J call TRBJ2-3; TCRdb's assignment of TRBD2 cannot be checked, as there is no DNA. CDR3 length: 12 amino acids. From germline, CDR1 is DFQATT and CDR2 SNEGSKA (reference sequence). The CDR3: CSGEIGTDTQYF.

This chain connects TRBV5-1 to TRBJ2-3. The CDR3 has 14 amino acids. CDR1 and CDR2 from the germline V gene are SGHRS and YFSETQ. The CDR3 here is CASSLAGVGDTQYF.

This chain joins TRBV5-1 and TRBJ2-1; TCRdb lists TRBD1, though no DNA is available to test this call. Germline CDR1 and CDR2: SGHRS and YFSETQ. The CDR3 extends over 15 amino acids. CDR3: CASSEAGTGLNEQFF.

The gene calls are TRBV19 and TRBJ1-1; the D gene TCRdb calls, TRBD1, cannot be checked with no DNA. The CDR3 length is 13 residues. The germline V gene encodes CDR1 LNHDA and CDR2 SQIVND (reference sequence). Here the CDR3 reads CASKNRGSTEAFF.

The V and J genes are TRBV5-1 and TRBJ2-2; the D call of TRBD2 rests on TCRdb alone, since no DNA is present to check it. Germline CDR1 SGHRS, CDR2 YFSETQ. The CDR3 is 16 amino acids. The CDR3 loop is CASSWLAGDNTGELFF.

This sequence joins TRBV6-5 and TRBJ2-1; TCRdb reports TRBD1, a call that lacks DNA to check it against. This CDR3 is 14 amino acids long. Germline lookup yields CDR1 MNHEY and CDR2 SVGAGI. The CDR3 here is CASSWLMGENEQFF.

J is TRBJ1-2 and V is TRBV5-1. The CDR3 sequence is 18 residues long. The V gene's germline CDR1 is SGHRS and CDR2 YFSETQ. The CDR3 region is CASSPFWEFVGPNYGYTF.

This sequence joins TRBV7-9 and TRBJ2-1; TCRdb indicates TRBD1, and absent DNA this call remains unverified. Germline V CDR1 and CDR2: SEHNR, FQNEAQ (reference sequence). The CDR3 spans 13 residues. The CDR3 spells CASYEGKGRRQFF.

The gene calls are TRBV5-5 and TRBJ1-5. The length of the CDR3 is 15 residues. The germline V gene encodes CDR1 SGHKS and CDR2 YYEKEE (reference sequence). The CDR3 protein is CASSWVSSSNQPQHF.